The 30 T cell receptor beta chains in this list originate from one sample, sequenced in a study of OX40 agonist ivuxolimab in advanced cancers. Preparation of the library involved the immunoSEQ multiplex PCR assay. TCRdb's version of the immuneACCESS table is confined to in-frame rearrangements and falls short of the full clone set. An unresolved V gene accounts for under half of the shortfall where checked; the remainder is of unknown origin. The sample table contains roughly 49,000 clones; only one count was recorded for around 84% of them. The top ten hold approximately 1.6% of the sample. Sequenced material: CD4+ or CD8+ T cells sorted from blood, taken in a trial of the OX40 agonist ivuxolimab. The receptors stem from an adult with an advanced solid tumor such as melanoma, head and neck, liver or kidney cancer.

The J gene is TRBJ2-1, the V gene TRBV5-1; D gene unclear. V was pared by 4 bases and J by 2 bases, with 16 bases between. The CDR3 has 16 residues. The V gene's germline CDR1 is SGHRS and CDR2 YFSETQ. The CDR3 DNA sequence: TGCGCCAGCAGCCCCGTTGTGGTCCCTACCTACAATGAGCAGTTCTTC. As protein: CASSPVVVPTYNEQFF.

The CDR3 DNA sequence: TGTGCCAGCAGTGTAGGCAGTTCCATCACCGGGGAGCTGTTTTTT. Encoded protein: CASSVGSSITGELFF. The chain recombines TRBV2 with TRBJ2-2; D gene uncertain. Germline-derived CDR1 and CDR2 are SNHLY and FYNNEI. Trimming shortened V by 4 bases and J by 4 bases, and 13 bases separated the two germline ends. This CDR3 comprises 15 residues.

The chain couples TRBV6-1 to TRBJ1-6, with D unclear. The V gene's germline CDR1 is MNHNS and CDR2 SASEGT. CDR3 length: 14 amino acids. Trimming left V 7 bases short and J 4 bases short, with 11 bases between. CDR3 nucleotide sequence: TGTGCCAGCAAAGGGAACAGTTATAATTCACCCCTCCACTTT. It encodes CASKGNSYNSPLHF.

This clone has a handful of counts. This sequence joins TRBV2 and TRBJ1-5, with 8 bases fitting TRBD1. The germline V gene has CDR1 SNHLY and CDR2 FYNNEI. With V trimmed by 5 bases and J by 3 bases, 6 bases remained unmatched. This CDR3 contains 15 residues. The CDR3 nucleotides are TGTGCCAGCAGTAACGAGCAGGGGGCCAATCAGCCCCAGCATTTT. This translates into CASSNEQGANQPQHF.

CDR3 sequence reads: CSASGEAQYF. The CDR3 DNA sequence: TGCAGTGCTAGCGGGGAGGCCCAGTACTTC. V and J are TRBV20-1 and TRBJ2-5; tentative D call: TRBD2 (6 bases). The germline CDR1 and CDR2 sequences are DFQATT and SNEGSKA (reference sequence). There are 10 residues in the CDR3. V was trimmed by 3 bases and J by 9 bases, leaving 8 bases between them.

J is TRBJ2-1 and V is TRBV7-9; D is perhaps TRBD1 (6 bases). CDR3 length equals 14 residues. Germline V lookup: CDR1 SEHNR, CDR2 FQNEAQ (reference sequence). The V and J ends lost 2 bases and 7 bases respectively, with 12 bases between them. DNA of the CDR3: TGTGCCAGCAGCTTAACACAGGGTCAAAATGAGCAGTTCTTC. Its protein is CASSLTQGQNEQFF.

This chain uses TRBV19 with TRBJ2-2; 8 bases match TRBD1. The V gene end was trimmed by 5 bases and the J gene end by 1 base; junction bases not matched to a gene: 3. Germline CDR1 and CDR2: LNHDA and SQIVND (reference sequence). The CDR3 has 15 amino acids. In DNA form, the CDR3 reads TGTGCCAGTAGTGTTGACAGGGGGAACACCGGGGAGCTGTTTTTT. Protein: CASSVDRGNTGELFF.

This CDR3 reads CASSFGGPAGELFF. The CDR3 DNA sequence: TGTGCCAGCAGTTTCGGGGGTCCGGCCGGGGAGCTGTTTTTT. The V call is TRBV27, the J call TRBJ2-2, with TRBD2 as a possible D gene (6 bases). In germline, CDR1 is MNHEY, CDR2 SMNVEV (reference sequence). Trimming stripped 3 bases from V and 6 bases from J, with 11 bases between. The CDR3 contains 14 residues.

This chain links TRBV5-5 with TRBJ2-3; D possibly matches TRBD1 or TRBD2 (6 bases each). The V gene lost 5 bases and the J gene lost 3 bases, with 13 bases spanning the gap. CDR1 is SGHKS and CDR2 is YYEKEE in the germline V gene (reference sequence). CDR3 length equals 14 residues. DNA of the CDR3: TGTGCCAGCAGTTCCGGGGGCCGAACAGATACGCAGTATTTT. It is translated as CASSSGGRTDTQYF.

The CDR3 DNA reads TGTGCCAGCTCTCCGGACGGTGCAACTAATGAAAAACTGTTTTTT. Translating it yields CASSPDGATNEKLFF. The rearrangement uses TRBV18 and TRBJ1-4; D remains unclear. Per the germline V gene, CDR1 is KGHSH and CDR2 is LQKENI. Trimming took off 6 bases at V and 0 bases at J, with 11 bases between the two ends. This CDR3 contains 15 residues. Full variable domain (missing parts from reference TRBV18 and TRBJ1-4): NAGVMQNPRHLVRRRGQEARLRCSPMKGHSHVYWYRQLPEEGLKFMVYLQKENIIDESGMPKERFSAEFPKEGPSILRIQQVVRGDSAAYFCASSPDGATNEKLFFGSGTQLSVL.

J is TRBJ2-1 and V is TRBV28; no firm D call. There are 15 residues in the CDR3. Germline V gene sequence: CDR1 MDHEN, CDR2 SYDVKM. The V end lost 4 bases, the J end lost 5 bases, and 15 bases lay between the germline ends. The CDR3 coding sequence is TGTGCCAGCAGTTCGCCGGACGCCTTAAACAATGAGCAGTTCTTC. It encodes CASSSPDALNNEQFF.

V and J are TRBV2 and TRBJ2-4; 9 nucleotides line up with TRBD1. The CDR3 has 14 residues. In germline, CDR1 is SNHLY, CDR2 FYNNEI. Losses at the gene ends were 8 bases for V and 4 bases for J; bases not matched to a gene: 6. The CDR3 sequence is CASRAGTGKNIQYF. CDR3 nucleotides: TGTGCCAGCCGTGCTGGGACAGGGAAAAACATTCAGTACTTC. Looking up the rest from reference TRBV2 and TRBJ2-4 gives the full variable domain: EPEVTQTPSHQVTQMGQEVILRCVPISNHLYFYWYRQILGQKVEFLVSFYNNEISEKSEIFDDQFSVERPDGSNFTLKIRSTKLEDSAMYFCASRAGTGKNIQYFGAGTRLSVL.

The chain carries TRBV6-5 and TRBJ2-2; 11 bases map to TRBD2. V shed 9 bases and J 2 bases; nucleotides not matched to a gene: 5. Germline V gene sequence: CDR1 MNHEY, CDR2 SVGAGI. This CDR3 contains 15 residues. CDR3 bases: TGTGCCAGTCAGGGACTAGCGGACAACACCGGGGAGCTGTTTTTT. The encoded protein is CASQGLADNTGELFF.

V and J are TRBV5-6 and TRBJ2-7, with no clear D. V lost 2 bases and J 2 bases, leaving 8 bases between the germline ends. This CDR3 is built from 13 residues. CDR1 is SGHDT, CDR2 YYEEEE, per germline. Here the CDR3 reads CASSFGPTYEQYF. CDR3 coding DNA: TGTGCCAGCAGCTTCGGACCGACCTACGAGCAGTACTTC.

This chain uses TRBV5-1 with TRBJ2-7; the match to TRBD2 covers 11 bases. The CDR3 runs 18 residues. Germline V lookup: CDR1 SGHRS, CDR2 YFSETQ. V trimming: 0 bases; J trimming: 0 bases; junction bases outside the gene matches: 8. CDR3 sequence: CASSLGTSGRVLSYEQYF. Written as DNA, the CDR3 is TGCGCCAGCAGCTTGGGGACTAGCGGGCGGGTTCTCTCCTACGAGCAGTACTTC.

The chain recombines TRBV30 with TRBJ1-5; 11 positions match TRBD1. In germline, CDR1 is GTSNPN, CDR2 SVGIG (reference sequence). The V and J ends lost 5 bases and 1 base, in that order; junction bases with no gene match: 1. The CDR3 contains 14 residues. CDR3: CAWGQGASNQPQHF. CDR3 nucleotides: TGTGCCTGGGGACAGGGGGCAAGCAATCAGCCCCAGCATTTT.

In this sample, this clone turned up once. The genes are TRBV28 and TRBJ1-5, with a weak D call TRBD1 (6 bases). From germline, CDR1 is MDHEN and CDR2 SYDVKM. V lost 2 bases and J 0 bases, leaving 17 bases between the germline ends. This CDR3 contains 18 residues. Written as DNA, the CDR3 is TGTGCCAGCAGTTTACCCTACAGGGCGGGGTATAGCAATCAGCCCCAGCATTTT. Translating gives CASSLPYRAGYSNQPQHF.

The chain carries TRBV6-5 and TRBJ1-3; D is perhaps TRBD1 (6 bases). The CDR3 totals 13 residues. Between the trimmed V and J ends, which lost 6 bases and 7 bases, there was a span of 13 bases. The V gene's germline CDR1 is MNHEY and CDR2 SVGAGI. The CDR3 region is CASRKTGSNTIYF. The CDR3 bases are TGTGCCAGCAGGAAAACAGGGTCGAACACCATATATTTT.

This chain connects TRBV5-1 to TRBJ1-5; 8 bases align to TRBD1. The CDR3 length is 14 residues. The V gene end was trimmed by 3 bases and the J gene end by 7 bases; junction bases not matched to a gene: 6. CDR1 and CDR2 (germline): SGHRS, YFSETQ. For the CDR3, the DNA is TGCGCCAGCAGCTCGACAGGGGCAGGGCAGCCCCAGCATTTT. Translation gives CASSSTGAGQPQHF.

The CDR3 nucleotides are TGTGCCAGCAGTGAGATCAGTTACTATGGCTACACCTTC. Protein: CASSEISYYGYTF. This chain links TRBV2 with TRBJ1-2; D gene uncertain. This CDR3 comprises 13 residues. CDR1 SNHLY and CDR2 FYNNEI come from the germline V gene. V dropped 3 bases and J dropped 3 bases, with 8 bases sitting between them.

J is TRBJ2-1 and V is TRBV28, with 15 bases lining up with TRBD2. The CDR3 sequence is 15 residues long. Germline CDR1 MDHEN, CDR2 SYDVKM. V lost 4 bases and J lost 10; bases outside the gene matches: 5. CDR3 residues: CASSSGLAGGVEQFF. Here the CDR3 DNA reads TGTGCCAGCAGTTCTGGACTAGCGGGAGGGGTGGAGCAGTTCTTC. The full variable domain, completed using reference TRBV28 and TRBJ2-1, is DVKVTQSSRYLVKRTGEKVFLECVQDMDHENMFWYRQDPGLGLRLIYFSYDVKMKEKGDIPEGYSVSREKKERFSLILESASTNQTSMYLCASSSGLAGGVEQFFGPGTRLTVL.

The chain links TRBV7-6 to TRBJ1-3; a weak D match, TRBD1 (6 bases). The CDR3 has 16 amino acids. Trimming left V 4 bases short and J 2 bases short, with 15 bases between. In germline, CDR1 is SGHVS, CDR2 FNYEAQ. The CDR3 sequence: CASSSRYREAGNTIYF. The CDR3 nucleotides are TGTGCCAGCAGCTCCAGATACAGGGAAGCTGGAAACACCATATATTTT. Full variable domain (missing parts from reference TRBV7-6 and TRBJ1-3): GAGVSQSPRYKVTKRGQDVALRCDPISGHVSLYWYRQALGQGPEFLTYFNYEAQQDKSGLPNDRFSAERPEGSISTLTIQRTEQRDSAMYRCASSSRYREAGNTIYFGEGSWLTVV.

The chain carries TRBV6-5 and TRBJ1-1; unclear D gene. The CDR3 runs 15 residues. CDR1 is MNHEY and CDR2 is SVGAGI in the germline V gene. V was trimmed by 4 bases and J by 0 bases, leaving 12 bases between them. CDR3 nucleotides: TGTGCCAGCAGTTCGAGGAGTACTATGAACACTGAAGCTTTCTTT. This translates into CASSSRSTMNTEAFF.

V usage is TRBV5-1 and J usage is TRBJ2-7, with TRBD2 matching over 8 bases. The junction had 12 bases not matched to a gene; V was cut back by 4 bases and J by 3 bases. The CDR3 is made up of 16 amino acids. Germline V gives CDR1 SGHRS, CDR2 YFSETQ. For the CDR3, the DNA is TGCGCCAGCAGCCCCTGGAGGCAGCGGGAGAGCTACGAGCAGTACTTC. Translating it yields CASSPWRQRESYEQYF. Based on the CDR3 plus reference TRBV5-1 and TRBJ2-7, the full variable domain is KAGVTQTPRYLIKTRGQQVTLSCSPISGHRSVSWYQQTPGQGLQFLFEYFSETQRNKGNFPGRFSGRQFSNSRSEMNVSTLELGDSALYLCASSPWRQRESYEQYFGPGTRLTVT.

CDR3 residues: CASSLSRGSTDTQYF. The DNA for the CDR3 is TGTGCCAGCAGCTTGTCACGGGGTAGCACAGATACGCAGTATTTT. The chain recombines TRBV7-2 with TRBJ2-3, with D maybe TRBD2 (5 bases). The CDR3 contains 15 residues. Per germline, CDR1 SGHTA and CDR2 FQGNSA. Trimming cost V 3 bases and J 0 bases, with 10 bases left between them.

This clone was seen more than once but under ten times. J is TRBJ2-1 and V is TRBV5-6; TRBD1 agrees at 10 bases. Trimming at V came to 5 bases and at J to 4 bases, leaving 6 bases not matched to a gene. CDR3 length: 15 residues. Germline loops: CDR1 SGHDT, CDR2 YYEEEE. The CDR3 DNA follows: TGTGCCAGCAGTTTTGGGACAGGGGCTTACAATGAGCAGTTCTTC. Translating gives CASSFGTGAYNEQFF.

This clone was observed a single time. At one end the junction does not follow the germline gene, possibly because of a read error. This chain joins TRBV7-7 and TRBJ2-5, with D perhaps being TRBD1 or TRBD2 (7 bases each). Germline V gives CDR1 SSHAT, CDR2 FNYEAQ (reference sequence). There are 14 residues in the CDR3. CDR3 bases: TGTGCTAGCAGCTCGAACAGGGGAGGGGAGACCCAGTACTTC. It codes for CASSSNRGGETQYF.

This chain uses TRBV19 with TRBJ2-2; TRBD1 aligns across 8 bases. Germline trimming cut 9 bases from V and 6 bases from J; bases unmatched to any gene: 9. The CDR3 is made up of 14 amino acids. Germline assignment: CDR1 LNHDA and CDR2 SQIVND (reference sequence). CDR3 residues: CASQKQGAPGELFF. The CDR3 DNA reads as TGTGCCAGCCAAAAGCAGGGGGCGCCCGGGGAGCTGTTTTTT.

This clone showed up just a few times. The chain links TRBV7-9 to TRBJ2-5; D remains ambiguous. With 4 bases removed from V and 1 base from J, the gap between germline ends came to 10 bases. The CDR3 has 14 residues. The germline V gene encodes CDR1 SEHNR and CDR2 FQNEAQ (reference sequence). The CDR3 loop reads CASSSYKLQETQYF. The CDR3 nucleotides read TGTGCCAGCAGCTCGTACAAGCTCCAAGAGACCCAGTACTTC.

The CDR3 coding sequence is TGTGCCAGCAATATGGTAGCGGGGATAGAGACCCAGTACTTC. It specifies CASNMVAGIETQYF. This chain uses TRBV2 with TRBJ2-5; TRBD2 matches at 8 bases. Germline values: CDR1 SNHLY, CDR2 FYNNEI. The CDR3 spans 14 residues. V shed 7 bases and J 4 bases; nucleotides not matched to a gene: 8.